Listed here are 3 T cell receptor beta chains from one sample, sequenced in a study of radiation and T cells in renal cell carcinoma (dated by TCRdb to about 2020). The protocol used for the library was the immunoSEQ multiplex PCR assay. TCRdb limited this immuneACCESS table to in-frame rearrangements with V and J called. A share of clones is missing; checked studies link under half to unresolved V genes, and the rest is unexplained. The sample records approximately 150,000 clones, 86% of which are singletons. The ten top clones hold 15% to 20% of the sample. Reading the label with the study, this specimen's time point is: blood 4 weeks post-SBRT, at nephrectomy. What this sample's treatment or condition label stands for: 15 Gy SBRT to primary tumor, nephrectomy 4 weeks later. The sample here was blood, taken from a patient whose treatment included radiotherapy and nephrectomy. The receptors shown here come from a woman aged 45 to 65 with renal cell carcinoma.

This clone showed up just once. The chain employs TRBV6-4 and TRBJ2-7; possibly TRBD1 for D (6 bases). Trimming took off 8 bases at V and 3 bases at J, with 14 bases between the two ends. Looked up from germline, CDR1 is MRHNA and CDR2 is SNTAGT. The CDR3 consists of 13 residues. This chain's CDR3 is CASPGTSNYEQYF. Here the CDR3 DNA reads TGTGCCAGCCCCGGGACATCTAACTACGAGCAGTACTTC.

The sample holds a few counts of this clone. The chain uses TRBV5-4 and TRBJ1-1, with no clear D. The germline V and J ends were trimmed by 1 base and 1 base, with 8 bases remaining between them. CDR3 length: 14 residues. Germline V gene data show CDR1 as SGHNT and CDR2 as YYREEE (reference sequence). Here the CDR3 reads CASSLQATNTEAFF. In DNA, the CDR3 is TGTGCCAGCAGCTTGCAGGCAACGAACACTGAAGCTTTCTTT. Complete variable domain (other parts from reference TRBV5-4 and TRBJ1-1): ETGVTQSPTHLIKTRGQQVTLRCSSQSGHNTVSWYQQALGQGPQFIFQYYREEENGRGNFPPRFSGLQFPNYSSELNVNALELDDSALYLCASSLQATNTEAFFGQGTRLTVV.

CDR3 bases: TGTGCCAGCAGCTTAGGACTAGCGGGGTTCTACGAGCAGTACTTC. Protein product: CASSLGLAGFYEQYF. The chain has TRBV7-2 and TRBJ2-7; 11 bases agree with TRBD2. The germline gives CDR1 SGHTA, CDR2 FQGNSA. V lost 1 base to trimming and J lost 3 bases; unmatched junction nucleotides: 2. This CDR3 spans 15 amino acids.